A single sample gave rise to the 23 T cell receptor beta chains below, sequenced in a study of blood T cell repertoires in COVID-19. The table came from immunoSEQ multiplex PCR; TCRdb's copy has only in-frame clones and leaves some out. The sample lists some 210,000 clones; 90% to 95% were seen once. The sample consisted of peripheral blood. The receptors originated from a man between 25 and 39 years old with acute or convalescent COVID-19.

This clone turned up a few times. CDR3 protein: CASSPPGAYEQYF. CDR3 DNA sequence: TGCGCCAGCAGCCCCCCCGGGGCCTACGAGCAGTACTTC. V and J are TRBV4-1 and TRBJ2-7; D is perhaps TRBD2 (5 bases). The CDR3 has 13 amino acids. Trimming took off 4 bases at V and 2 bases at J, with 9 bases between the two ends. Per the germline V gene, CDR1 is MGHRA and CDR2 is YSYEKL.

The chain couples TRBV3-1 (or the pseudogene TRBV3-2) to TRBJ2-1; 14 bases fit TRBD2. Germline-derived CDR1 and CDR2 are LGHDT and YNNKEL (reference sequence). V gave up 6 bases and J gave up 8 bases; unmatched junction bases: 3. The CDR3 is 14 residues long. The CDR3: CASRGLAGGHEQFF. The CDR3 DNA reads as TGTGCCAGCAGAGGACTAGCGGGAGGACATGAGCAGTTCTTC.

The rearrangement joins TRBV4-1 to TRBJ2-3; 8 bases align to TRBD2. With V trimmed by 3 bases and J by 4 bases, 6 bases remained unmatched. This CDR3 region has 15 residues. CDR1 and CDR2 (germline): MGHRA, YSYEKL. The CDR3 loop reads CASSQYIGGADTQYF. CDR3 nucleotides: TGCGCCAGCAGCCAGTATATCGGGGGGGCAGATACGCAGTATTTT.

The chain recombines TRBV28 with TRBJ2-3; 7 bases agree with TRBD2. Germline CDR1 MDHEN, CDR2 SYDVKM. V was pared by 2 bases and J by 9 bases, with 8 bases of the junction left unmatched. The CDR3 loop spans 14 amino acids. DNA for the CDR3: TGTGCCAGCAGTTTACCCCGTCGGGGGGAAACGCAGTATTTT. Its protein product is CASSLPRRGETQYF.

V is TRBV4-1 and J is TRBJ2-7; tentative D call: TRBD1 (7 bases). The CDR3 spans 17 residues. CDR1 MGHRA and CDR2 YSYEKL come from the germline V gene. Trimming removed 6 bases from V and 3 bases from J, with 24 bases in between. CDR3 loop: CASSLPQGKGLVYEQYF. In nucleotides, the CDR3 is TGCGCCAGCAGTCTACCACAGGGGAAGGGACTGGTCTACGAGCAGTACTTC.

CDR3 nucleotides: TGTGCCAGCTCGTCACTAGAGTCGGATACGCAGTATTTT. Encoded protein: CASSSLESDTQYF. The V gene is TRBV18, the J gene TRBJ2-3, with D perhaps matching TRBD2 (5 bases). The V gene lost 6 bases and the J gene lost 6 bases, with 13 bases spanning the gap. CDR3 size: 13 residues. Looked up from germline, CDR1 is KGHSH and CDR2 is LQKENI.

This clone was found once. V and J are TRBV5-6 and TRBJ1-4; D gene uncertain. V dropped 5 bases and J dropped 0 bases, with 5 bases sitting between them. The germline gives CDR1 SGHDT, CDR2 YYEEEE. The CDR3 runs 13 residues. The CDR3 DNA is TGTGCCAGCAGGTCAGCAACTAATGAAAAACTGTTTTTT. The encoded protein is CASRSATNEKLFF.

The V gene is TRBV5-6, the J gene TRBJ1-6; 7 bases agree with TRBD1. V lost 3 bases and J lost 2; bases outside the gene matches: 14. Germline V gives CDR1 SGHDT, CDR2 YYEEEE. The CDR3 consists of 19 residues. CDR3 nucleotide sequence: TGTGCCAGCAGCTCCGAAAAGAACAGGGGACACGCCTATAATTCACCCCTCCACTTT. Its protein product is CASSSEKNRGHAYNSPLHF.

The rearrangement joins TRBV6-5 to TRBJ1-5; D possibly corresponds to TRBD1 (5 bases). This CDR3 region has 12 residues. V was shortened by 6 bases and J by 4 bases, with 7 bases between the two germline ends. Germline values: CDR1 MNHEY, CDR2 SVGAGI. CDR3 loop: CASRGGNQPQHF. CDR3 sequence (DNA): TGTGCCAGCAGGGGGGGGAATCAGCCCCAGCATTTT.

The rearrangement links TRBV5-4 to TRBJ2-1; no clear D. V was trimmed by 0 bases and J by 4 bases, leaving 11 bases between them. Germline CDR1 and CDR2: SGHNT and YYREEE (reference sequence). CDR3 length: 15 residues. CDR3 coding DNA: TGTGCCAGCAGCTTGGGTCAGGTCCTGTACAATGAGCAGTTCTTC. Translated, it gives CASSLGQVLYNEQFF.

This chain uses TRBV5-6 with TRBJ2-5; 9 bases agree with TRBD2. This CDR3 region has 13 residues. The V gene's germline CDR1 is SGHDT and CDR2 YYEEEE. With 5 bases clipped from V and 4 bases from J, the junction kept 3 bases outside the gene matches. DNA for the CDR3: TGTGCCAGCAGTAGTAGCGGGAGAGAGACCCAGTACTTC. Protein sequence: CASSSSGRETQYF.

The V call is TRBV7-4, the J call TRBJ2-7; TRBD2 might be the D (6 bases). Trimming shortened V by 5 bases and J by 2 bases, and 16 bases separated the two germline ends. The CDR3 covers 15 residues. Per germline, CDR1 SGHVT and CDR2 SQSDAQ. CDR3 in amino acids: CASSQVGDWTYEQYF. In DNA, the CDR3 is TGTGCCAGCAGCCAGGTTGGGGACTGGACCTACGAGCAGTACTTC.

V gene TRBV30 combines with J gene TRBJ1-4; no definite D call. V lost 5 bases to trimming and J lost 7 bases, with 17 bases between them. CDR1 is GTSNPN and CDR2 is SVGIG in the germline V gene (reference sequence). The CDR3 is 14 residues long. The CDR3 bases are TGTGCCTGGGCGACTGACGTCGCGGTTGAAAAACTGTTTTTT. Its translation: CAWATDVAVEKLFF.

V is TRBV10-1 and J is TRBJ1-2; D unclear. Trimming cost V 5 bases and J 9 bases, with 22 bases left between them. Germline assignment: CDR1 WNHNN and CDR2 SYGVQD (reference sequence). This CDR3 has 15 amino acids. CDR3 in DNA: TGCGCCAGCAGTTTATCTCGGGTACGATCAGTTCGCTACACCTTC. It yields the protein CASSLSRVRSVRYTF.

CDR3 DNA sequence: TGTGCCACTCAAATACTGACAGGGGACGAGCAGTACTTC. Amino acids: CATQILTGDEQYF. J is TRBJ2-7 and V is TRBV28; 8 positions match TRBD1. Germline values: CDR1 MDHEN, CDR2 SYDVKM. The CDR3 contains 13 residues. After removal of 10 bases from V and 5 bases from J, the junction contained 10 bases not matched to a gene.

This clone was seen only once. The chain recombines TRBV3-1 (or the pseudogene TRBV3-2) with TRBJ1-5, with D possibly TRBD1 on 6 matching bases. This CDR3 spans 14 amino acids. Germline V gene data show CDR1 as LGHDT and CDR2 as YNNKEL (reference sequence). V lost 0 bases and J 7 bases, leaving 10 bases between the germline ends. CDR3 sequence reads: CASSQDRGEQPQHF. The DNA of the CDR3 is TGTGCCAGCAGCCAAGACAGGGGCGAGCAGCCCCAGCATTTT.

DNA for the CDR3: TGTGCCAGCGCCCCGGGGATCCAAGAGACCCAGTACTTC. This sequence encodes CASAPGIQETQYF. The chain has TRBV2 and TRBJ2-5, with D perhaps matching TRBD2 (5 bases). Trimming cost V 8 bases and J 1 base, with 11 bases left between them. The CDR3 sequence is 13 residues long. Germline V CDR1 and CDR2: SNHLY, FYNNEI.

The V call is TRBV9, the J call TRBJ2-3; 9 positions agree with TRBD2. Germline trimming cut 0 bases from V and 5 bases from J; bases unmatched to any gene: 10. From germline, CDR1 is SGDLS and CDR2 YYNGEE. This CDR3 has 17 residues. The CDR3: CASSVEVTSGPQDTQYF. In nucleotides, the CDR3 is TGTGCCAGCAGCGTAGAGGTAACTAGCGGGCCTCAAGATACGCAGTATTTT.

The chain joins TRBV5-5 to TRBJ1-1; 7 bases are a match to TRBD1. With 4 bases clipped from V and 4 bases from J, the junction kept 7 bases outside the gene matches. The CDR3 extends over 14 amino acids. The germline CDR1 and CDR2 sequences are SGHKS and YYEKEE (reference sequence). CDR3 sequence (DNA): TGTGCCAGCAGCCGTGAACAGGGGATCACTGAAGCTTTCTTT. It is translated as CASSREQGITEAFF.

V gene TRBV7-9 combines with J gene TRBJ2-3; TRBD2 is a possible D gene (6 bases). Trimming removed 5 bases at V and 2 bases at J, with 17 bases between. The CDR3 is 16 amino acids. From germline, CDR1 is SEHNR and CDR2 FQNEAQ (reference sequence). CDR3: CASSLGTGEPTDTQYF. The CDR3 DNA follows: TGTGCCAGCAGCCTTGGGACTGGGGAACCCACAGATACGCAGTATTTT.

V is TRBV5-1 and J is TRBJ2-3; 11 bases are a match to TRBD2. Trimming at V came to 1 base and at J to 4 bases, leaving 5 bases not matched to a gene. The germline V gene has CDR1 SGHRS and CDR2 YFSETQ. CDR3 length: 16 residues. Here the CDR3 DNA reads TGCGCCAGCAGCTTGAGCACTAGCGGGGGAGCAGATACGCAGTATTTT. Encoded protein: CASSLSTSGGADTQYF.

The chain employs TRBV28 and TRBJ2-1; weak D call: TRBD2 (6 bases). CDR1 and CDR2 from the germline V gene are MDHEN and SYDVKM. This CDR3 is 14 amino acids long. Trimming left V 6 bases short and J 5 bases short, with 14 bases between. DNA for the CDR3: TGTGCCAGCAGCGAGACTAGTATGAACAATGAGCAGTTCTTC. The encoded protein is CASSETSMNNEQFF.

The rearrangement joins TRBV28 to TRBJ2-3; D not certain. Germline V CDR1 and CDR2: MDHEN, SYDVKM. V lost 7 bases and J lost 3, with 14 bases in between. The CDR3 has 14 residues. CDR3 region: CASTAASKTDTQYF. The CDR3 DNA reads TGTGCCAGCACCGCGGCTTCTAAAACAGATACGCAGTATTTT.